The clone carrying this T cell receptor beta chain was seen only once. These data are taken from a study of T cell repertoires in cytomegalovirus infection. Trimming pared 0 bases from V and 2 bases from J, leaving 11 bases between. Germline assignment: CDR1 ENHRY and CDR2 SYGVKD. The CDR3 is 15 amino acids. One entry per CDR3 protein results from TCRdb running MiXCR on the reads. The sample records more than 150,000 distinct CDR3 sequences, about 30% being singletons. The sequence was obtained from a human donor in good health (CMV status not recorded). Some clones in this sample may be carry-over from other donors' samples. The chain uses TRBV10-3 and TRBJ2-7; D might be TRBD1 (6 bases). The sequencing input was PBMCs. The CDR3 loop is CAISESVGAPYEQYF. The CDR3 nucleotides read TGTGCCATCAGTGAGTCTGTGGGGGCCCCCTACGAGCAGTACTTC.